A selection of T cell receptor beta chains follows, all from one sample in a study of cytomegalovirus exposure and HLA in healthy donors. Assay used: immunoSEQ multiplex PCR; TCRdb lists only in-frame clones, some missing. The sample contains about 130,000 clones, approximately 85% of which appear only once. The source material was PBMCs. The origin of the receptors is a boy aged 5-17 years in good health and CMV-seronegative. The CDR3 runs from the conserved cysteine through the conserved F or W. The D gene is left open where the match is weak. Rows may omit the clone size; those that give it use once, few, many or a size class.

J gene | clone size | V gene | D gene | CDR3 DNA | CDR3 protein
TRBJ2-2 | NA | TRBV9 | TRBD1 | TGTGCCAGCAGCGCGGGACAGGGGGTGGCCGGGGAGCTGTTTTTT | CASSAGQGVAGELFF
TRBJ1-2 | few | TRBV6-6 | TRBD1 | TGTGCCAGCAGTTACTCAAACAGGGGGCAAGGCTATGGCTACACCTTC | CASSYSNRGQGYGYTF
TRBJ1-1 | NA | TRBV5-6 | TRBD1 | TGTGCCAGCAGTGGGGACAGGGGGCTAGGTGGAACTGAAGCTTTCTTT | CASSGDRGLGGTEAFF
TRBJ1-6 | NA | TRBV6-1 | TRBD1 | TGTGCCATCCTTCGAGGGACAGGCGGTTCACCCCTCCACTTT | CAILRGTGGSPLHF
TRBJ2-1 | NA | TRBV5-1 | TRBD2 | TGCGCCAGCAGCCAAACTAGCGGGCGTACCTACAATGAGCAGTTCTTC | CASSQTSGRTYNEQFF
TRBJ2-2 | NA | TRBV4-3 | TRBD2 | TGCGCCAGCAGCCAAGAGCGGACTAGCGGGAGTCTTACCGGGGAGCTGTTTTTT | CASSQERTSGSLTGELFF
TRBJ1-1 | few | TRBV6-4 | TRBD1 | TGTGCCAGCATGGGGCAGGGGGCCACTGAAGCTTTCTTT | CASMGQGATEAFF
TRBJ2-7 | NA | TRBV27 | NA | TGTGCCAGCAGCGACTTCCACGAGCAGTACTTC | CASSDFHEQYF
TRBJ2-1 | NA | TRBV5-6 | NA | TGTGCCAGCAGCTTGGGGGGGGTCCCCTACAATGAGCAGTTCTTC | CASSLGGVPYNEQFF
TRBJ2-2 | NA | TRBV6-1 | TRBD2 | TGTGCCAGCCTGGTGGCGGGAGGCACCGGGGAGCTGTTTTTT | CASLVAGGTGELFF
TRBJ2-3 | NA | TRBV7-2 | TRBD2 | TGTGCCAGCAGCTTTGAGGGAGGGCCCCCGTATTTT | CASSFEGGPPYF
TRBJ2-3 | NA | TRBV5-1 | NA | TGCGCCAGCAGCTTGGTCGGGAGGGGGCCAGATACGCAGTATTTT | CASSLVGRGPDTQYF
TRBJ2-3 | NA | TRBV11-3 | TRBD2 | TGTGCCAGCAGCTTAAGCGGGGGGGCCTATGATACGCAGTATTTT | CASSLSGGAYDTQYF